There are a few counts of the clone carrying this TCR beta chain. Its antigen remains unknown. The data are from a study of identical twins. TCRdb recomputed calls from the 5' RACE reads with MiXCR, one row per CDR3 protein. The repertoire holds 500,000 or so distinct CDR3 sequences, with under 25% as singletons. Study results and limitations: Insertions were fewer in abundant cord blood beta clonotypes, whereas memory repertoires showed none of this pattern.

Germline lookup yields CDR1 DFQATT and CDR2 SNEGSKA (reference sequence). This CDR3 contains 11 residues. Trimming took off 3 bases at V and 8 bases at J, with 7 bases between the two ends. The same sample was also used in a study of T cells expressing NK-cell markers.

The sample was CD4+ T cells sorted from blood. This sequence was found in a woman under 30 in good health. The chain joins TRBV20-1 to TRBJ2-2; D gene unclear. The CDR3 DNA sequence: TGCAGTGCTAGCTTACGGGGGGAGCTGTTTTTT. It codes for CSASLRGELFF.